These T cell receptor beta chains were read from a single sample in a study of T cells after yellow fever vaccination. Via MiXCR, TCRdb re-called the 5' RACE reads, giving one row per CDR3 protein. Of 250,000 to 300,000 distinct CDR3 sequences listed, 10% to 15% were seen once; the top ten hold roughly 0.5%. The sample in question was CD4+ T cells sorted from PBMCs, obtained 45 days after the yellow fever booster vaccination. The origin of the receptors is a man aged 25 to 45 who received the YFV17D yellow fever vaccine. The CDR3 runs from the conserved cysteine through the conserved F or W. The D gene is left open where the match is weak. A clone size is listed for some rows: how often the clone was seen (once, few, many), or a class if it is expanded.

v_call	d_call	clone_size	j_call	cdr3_nt	cdr3_aa
TRBV11-2	TRBD1	NA	TRBJ1-1	TGTGCCAGCAGCATAACAGGGGTTACTGAAGCTTTCTTT	CASSITGVTEAFF
TRBV5-1	NA	NA	TRBJ1-2	TGCGCCAGCAGCTTGGGGCGGCGAACGTATTATGGTGGCTACACCTTC	CASSLGRRTYYGGYTF
TRBV20-1	NA	many	TRBJ2-2	TGCAGTGCTAGGCAGGGGACGAACACCGGGGAGCTGTTTTTT	CSARQGTNTGELFF
TRBV5-1	NA	NA	TRBJ2-3	TGCGCCAGCAGCTGGACCGGGACTGGCACAGATACGCAGTATTTT	CASSWTGTGTDTQYF
TRBV20-1	TRBD1	few	TRBJ2-7	TGCAGTGCCTCCAGGGACAGGGGCTACGAGCAGTACTTC	CSASRDRGYEQYF
TRBV7-2	NA	few	TRBJ2-7	TGTGCCAGCAGCTACGGACAGTCCTCGGAGCAGTACTTC	CASSYGQSSEQYF
TRBV7-2	NA	NA	TRBJ2-5	TGTGCCAGCAGCTTACGCATTAGGGCCGAAGGGGGAGAGACCCAGTACTTC	CASSLRIRAEGGETQYF
TRBV20-1	TRBD1	few	TRBJ1-2	TGCAGTGCTAGAACCGGGACAGACTATGGCTACACCTTC	CSARTGTDYGYTF
TRBV20-1	NA	few	TRBJ1-6	TGCAGTGCTAGAGAAGGAGATTCACCCCTCCACTTT	CSAREGDSPLHF
TRBV6-1	NA	NA	TRBJ2-7	TGTGCCAGCAATAAGGACAGATCAGACCTCTACGAGCAGTACTTC	CASNKDRSDLYEQYF
TRBV5-6	TRBD1	NA	TRBJ2-7	TGTGCCAGCAGCTGGGGACAGGGATACTACGAGCAGTACTTC	CASSWGQGYYEQYF
TRBV6-5	TRBD2	NA	TRBJ2-1	TGTGCCAGCAGCCGCCGGGGGGTAGCGGGAGCCGATAATGAGCAGTTCTTC	CASSRRGVAGADNEQFF
TRBV5-5	NA	few	TRBJ1-5	TGTGCCAGCCACCCGCAGGGCGGCAATCAGCCCCAGCATTTT	CASHPQGGNQPQHF
TRBV5-1	NA	few	TRBJ2-7	TGCGCCAGCAGCTTGGCTGTGACTTCTTTCTCCTACGAGCAGTACTTC	CASSLAVTSFSYEQYF
TRBV6-2/TRBV6-3	TRBD1	few	TRBJ2-1	TGTGCCAGCACCCGGCAGGGGGTATACAATGAGCAGTTCTTC	CASTRQGVYNEQFF
TRBV6-5	TRBD2	NA	TRBJ2-7	TGTGCCAGCAGTTCAAGGACTAGCGAGAGCGAGCAGTACTTC	CASSSRTSESEQYF
TRBV20-1	NA	few	TRBJ1-1	TGCAGTGCCTGGGGGGAAGGGATGAACACTGAAGCTTTCTTT	CSAWGEGMNTEAFF
TRBV15	NA	NA	TRBJ2-1	TGTGCCACCAGCAGAGACGGGGAGGCGATCTACAATGAGCAGTTCTTC	CATSRDGEAIYNEQFF
TRBV18	NA	few	TRBJ2-3	TGTGCCAGCTCACCACCGGTTGGGATCACAGATACGCAGTATTTT	CASSPPVGITDTQYF
TRBV28	NA	NA	TRBJ2-1	TGTGCCAGCAGTTTTCAGGGCTCTACCTCCTACAATGAGCAGTTCTTC	CASSFQGSTSYNEQFF
TRBV5-1	TRBD2	NA	TRBJ2-5	TGCGCCAGCAGTGTCCGGCGGACTAGCGGACCACAAGAGACCCAGTACTTC	CASSVRRTSGPQETQYF
TRBV9	NA	NA	TRBJ2-6	TGTGCCAGCAGCGTAGGAGGTGTCTCTGGGGCCAACGTCCTGACTTTC	CASSVGGVSGANVLTF
TRBV12-3/TRBV12-4	NA	NA	TRBJ2-5	TGTGCCAGCAGGGGCAGGGTGGTAGAGACCCAGTACTTC	CASRGRVVETQYF
TRBV25-1	NA	NA	TRBJ1-2	TGTGCCAGCAGGCCTGACCGGGATTCAGGTGGCTACACCTTC	CASRPDRDSGGYTF
TRBV7-6	NA	NA	TRBJ2-2	TGTGCCAGCAGTATGGCCACCGGGGAGCTGTTTTTT	CASSMATGELFF
TRBV24-1	TRBD1	NA	TRBJ1-5	TGTGCCACCAGTGTTGCGGACAGGGGGCCATATCAGCCCCAGCATTTT	CATSVADRGPYQPQHF
TRBV5-8	TRBD2	NA	TRBJ2-1	TGTGCCAGCAGCTTGGATTGGGGGAGGGCCCAGTTCTTC	CASSLDWGRAQFF
TRBV5-6	NA	few	TRBJ2-3	TGTGCCAGCAGCCTACGACTTCGCACAGATACGCAGTATTTT	CASSLRLRTDTQYF